The rows below give T cell receptor beta chains drawn from one sample of a study of CD8+ T cells in alopecia areata. TCRdb's table, derived via immunoSEQ multiplex PCR, lists solely in-frame clones and lacks some. The table has more than 100,000 clones, 53% seen once; the top ten hold about 0.5%. This specimen was CD4+ T cells sorted from blood, taken at week 4, from a patient treated with tofacitinib. The receptors come from a human donor with alopecia areata. The CDR3 runs from the conserved cysteine through the conserved F or W. The D gene is left open where the match is weak. The size entry is marked missing in some rows and otherwise reads once, few, many or a size class.

.	TRBV29-1	TRBJ1-2	.	CSVGTASDLYGYTF	TGCAGCGTCGGGACCGCAAGCGACCTATATGGCTACACCTTC
.	TRBV7-9	TRBJ2-1	TRBD2	CASSQTSGRVYNEQFF	TGTGCCAGCAGCCAGACTAGCGGGAGAGTGTACAATGAGCAGTTCTTC
.	TRBV30	TRBJ1-5	TRBD1	CAWSKQGGNQPQHF	TGTGCCTGGAGTAAACAGGGGGGCAATCAGCCCCAGCATTTT
once	TRBV5-4	TRBJ1-6	.	CASSLRPGVDNSPLHF	TGTGCCAGCAGCTTGAGACCAGGGGTTGATAATTCACCCCTCCACTTT
few	TRBV10-2	TRBJ2-1	.	CASSDTGLHNEQFF	TGCGCCAGCAGTGACACGGGACTTCACAATGAGCAGTTCTTC
.	TRBV11-2	TRBJ1-2	TRBD1	CASSHSGQDGYTF	TGTGCCAGCAGCCATTCGGGACAGGATGGCTACACCTTC
few	TRBV7-9	TRBJ1-1	.	CASSLGGEREAFF	TGTGCCAGCAGCTTAGGAGGCGAACGTGAAGCTTTCTTT
.	TRBV6-5	TRBJ1-2	.	CASTDWGNGYTF	TGTGCCAGCACCGACTGGGGCAATGGCTACACCTTC
.	TRBV29-1	TRBJ2-3	TRBD2	CSRSAGGPTDTQYF	TGCAGCCGGTCAGCGGGGGGACCCACAGATACGCAGTATTTT
.	TRBV30	TRBJ2-1	.	CAWSGTVPINEQFF	TGTGCCTGGAGTGGGACGGTACCGATCAATGAGCAGTTCTTC
.	TRBV27	TRBJ1-4	TRBD1	CASRRTGTGKEKLFF	TGTGCCAGCAGGAGGACCGGGACAGGGAAGGAAAAACTGTTTTTT
.	TRBV29-1	TRBJ2-7	TRBD1	CSVNRGPYEQYF	TGCAGCGTGAACAGGGGTCCCTACGAGCAGTACTTC
few	TRBV9	TRBJ1-4	.	CASSVGDPEQEKLFF	TGTGCCAGCAGCGTAGGGGACCCTGAGCAAGAAAAACTGTTTTTT
.	TRBV7-9	TRBJ1-2	.	CASSVMGGDYGYTF	TGTGCCAGCAGCGTGATGGGGGGTGACTATGGCTACACCTTC
.	TRBV14	TRBJ2-6	.	CASSRRHSSGANVLTF	TGTGCCAGCAGCCGCCGTCACAGCTCTGGGGCCAACGTCCTGACTTTC
.	TRBV14	TRBJ2-7	.	CASSVNLKTYEQYF	TGTGCCAGCAGCGTCAACCTAAAGACCTACGAGCAGTACTTC
.	TRBV7-9	TRBJ2-3	.	CASRSGDTQYF	TGTGCCAGCAGATCAGGGGATACGCAGTATTTT
once	TRBV29-1	TRBJ2-5	TRBD2	CSGQGQLAGGPGETQYF	TGCAGCGGACAGGGCCAACTAGCGGGGGGGCCAGGAGAGACCCAGTACTTC
.	TRBV30	TRBJ2-7	TRBD1	CAGNPDRGLRNEQYF	TGTGCCGGGAACCCGGACAGGGGGCTTCGGAACGAGCAGTACTTC
once	TRBV6-5	TRBJ2-1	TRBD2	CASSLGTSGPYNEQFF	TGTGCCAGCAGTTTAGGGACTAGCGGGCCTTACAATGAGCAGTTCTTC
.	TRBV29-1	TRBJ2-2	.	CSVVWQGWTGELFF	TGCAGCGTTGTGTGGCAGGGATGGACCGGGGAGCTGTTTTTT
.	TRBV27	TRBJ2-6	.	CASSLLPLGGANVLTF	TGTGCCAGCAGTTTACTCCCACTGGGTGGGGCCAACGTCCTGACTTTC
.	TRBV29-1	TRBJ2-2	TRBD1	CSVEAGQGAFTGELFF	TGCAGCGTTGAGGCAGGACAGGGGGCTTTCACCGGGGAGCTGTTTTTT
.	TRBV25-1	TRBJ2-3	TRBD1	CASGQGGNTQYF	TGTGCCAGCGGACAGGGGGGAAATACGCAGTATTTT
few	TRBV5-4	TRBJ2-3	TRBD2	CASSLKVAGAADTQYF	TGTGCCAGCAGCTTGAAGGTAGCGGGAGCCGCAGATACGCAGTATTTT
.	TRBV29-1	TRBJ1-1	.	CSVEQTRDTEAFF	TGCAGCGTTGAACAAACCAGGGACACTGAAGCTTTCTTT
.	TRBV27	TRBJ2-5	TRBD1	CASSSIGTEETQYF	TGTGCCAGCAGTTCTATAGGGACAGAAGAGACCCAGTACTTC
many	TRBV5-1	TRBJ2-3	.	CASSLNRGATDTQYF	TGCGCCAGCAGCTTGAACAGAGGCGCCACAGATACGCAGTATTTT
.	TRBV7-2	TRBJ2-7	.	CASSPGPERDEQYF	TGTGCCAGCAGCCCTGGACCAGAACGCGACGAGCAGTACTTC
.	TRBV9	TRBJ1-2	.	CASSVAGGAYGYTF	TGTGCCAGCAGCGTAGCTGGAGGGGCCTATGGCTACACCTTC
.	TRBV5-1	TRBJ2-1	TRBD2	CASQERGAHNEQFF	TGCGCCAGTCAGGAGCGGGGGGCTCACAATGAGCAGTTCTTC
.	TRBV30	TRBJ2-7	.	CAWSFVHEQYF	TGTGCCTGGAGTTTCGTCCACGAGCAGTACTTC
.	TRBV7-3	TRBJ2-3	TRBD2	CASSSGAGVNTDTQYF	TGTGCCAGCAGCTCCGGAGCGGGGGTGAACACAGATACGCAGTATTTT
once	TRBV9	TRBJ1-1	.	CASSGGFTGLGMNTEAFF	TGTGCCAGCAGCGGAGGCTTCACAGGGTTAGGGATGAACACTGAAGCTTTCTTT
.	TRBV30	TRBJ2-2	.	CAWKFRSGELFF	TGTGCCTGGAAATTTAGGTCGGGGGAGCTGTTTTTT
many	TRBV6-1	TRBJ1-2	.	CASSPRVSANYGYTF	TGTGCCAGCAGCCCCAGGGTTTCGGCTAACTATGGCTACACCTTC
.	TRBV6-5	TRBJ2-6	.	CASRSGSGANVLTF	TGTGCCAGCAGGTCGGGGTCTGGGGCCAACGTCCTGACTTTC
.	TRBV10-3	TRBJ2-5	.	CAIGAGQETQYF	TGTGCCATCGGTGCGGGCCAAGAGACCCAGTACTTC
.	TRBV18	TRBJ2-1	.	CASSPTRQDLALF	TGTGCCAGCTCACCGACCAGACAGGACCTCGCTCTCTTC